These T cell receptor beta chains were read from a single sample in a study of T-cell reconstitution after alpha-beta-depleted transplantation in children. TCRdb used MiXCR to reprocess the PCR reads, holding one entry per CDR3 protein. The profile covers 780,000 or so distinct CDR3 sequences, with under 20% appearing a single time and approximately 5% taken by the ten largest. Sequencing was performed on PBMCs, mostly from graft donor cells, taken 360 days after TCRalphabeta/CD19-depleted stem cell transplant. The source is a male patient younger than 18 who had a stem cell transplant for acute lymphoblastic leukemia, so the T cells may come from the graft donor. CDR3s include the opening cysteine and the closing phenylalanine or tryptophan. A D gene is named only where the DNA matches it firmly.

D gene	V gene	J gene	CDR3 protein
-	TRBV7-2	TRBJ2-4	CASSLVAEARGHIQYF
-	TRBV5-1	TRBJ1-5	CASSLASGASQPQHF
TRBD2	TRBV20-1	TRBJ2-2	CSARKGREGGELFF
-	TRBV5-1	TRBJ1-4	CASSLGNRADEKLFF
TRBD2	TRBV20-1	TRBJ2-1	CSASLSGMAHNEQFF
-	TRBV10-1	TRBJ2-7	CASRTNYEQYF
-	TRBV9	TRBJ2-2	CASSVAAALSTGELFF
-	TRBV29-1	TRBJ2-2	CSVGPQTDTGELFF
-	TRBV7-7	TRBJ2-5	CASSQNRGSQETQYF
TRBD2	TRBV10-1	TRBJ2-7	CATPVLAGPTSYEQYF
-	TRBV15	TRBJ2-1	CATRDNSYNEQFF
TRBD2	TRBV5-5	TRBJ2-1	CASSLTSGDSLYNEQFF
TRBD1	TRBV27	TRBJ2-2	CASSNRGGELFF
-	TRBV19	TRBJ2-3	CASKRPADTQYF
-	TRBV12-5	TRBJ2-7	CASGRDSVYEQYF
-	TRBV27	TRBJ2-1	CASSLSGEAGNEQFF
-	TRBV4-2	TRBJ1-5	CASSQEEGYSNQPQHF
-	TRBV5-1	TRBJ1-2	CASSLSGRDGYTF
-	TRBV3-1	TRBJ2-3	CASSQRAPRPDTQYF
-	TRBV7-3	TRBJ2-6	CASSWGGSGANVLTF
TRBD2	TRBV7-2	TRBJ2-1	CASSFFSYGLAGQGGYNEQFF
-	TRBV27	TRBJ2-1	CASGPRRASSYNEQFF
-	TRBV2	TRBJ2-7	CASSEVSVSSYEQYF
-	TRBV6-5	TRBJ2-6	CASSWTLLSGANVLTF
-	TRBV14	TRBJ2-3	CASSQVSSPPPDTQYF
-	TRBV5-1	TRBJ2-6	CASSGRLDRANVLTF
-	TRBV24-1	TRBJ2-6	CATSDSFHKGGRTGANVLTF
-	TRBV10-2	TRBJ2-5	CASSVQSYQETQYF
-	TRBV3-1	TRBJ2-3	CASSLGRGADTQYF
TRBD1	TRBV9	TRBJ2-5	CASSVGGQGQETQYF
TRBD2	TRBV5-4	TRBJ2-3	CASSLGGGSGRPIGTDTQYF